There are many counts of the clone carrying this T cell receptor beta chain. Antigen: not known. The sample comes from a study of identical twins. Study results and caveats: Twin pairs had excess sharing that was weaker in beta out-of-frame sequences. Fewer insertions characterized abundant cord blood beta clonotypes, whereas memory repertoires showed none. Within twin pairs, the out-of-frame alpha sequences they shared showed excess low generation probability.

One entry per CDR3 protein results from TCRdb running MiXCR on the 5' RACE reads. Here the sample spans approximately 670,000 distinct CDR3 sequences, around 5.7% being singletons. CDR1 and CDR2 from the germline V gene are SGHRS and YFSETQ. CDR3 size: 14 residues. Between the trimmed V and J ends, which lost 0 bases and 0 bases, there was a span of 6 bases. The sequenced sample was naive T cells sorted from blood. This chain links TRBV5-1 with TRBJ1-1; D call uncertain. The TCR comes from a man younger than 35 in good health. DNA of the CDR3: TGCGCCAGCAGCTTGGACTGGGTGAACACTGAAGCTTTCTTT. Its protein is CASSLDWVNTEAFF.